This T cell receptor (beta chain) was sequenced in a study of blood T cell repertoires in COVID-19. At the level of the study: PBMCs, B-cell-depleted T cells, or T cells provided the cDNA or gDNA that made up the material.

Per the germline V gene, CDR1 is ENHRY and CDR2 is SYGVKD. The CDR3 runs to 14 residues. Germline trimming cut 4 bases from V and 10 bases from J; bases unmatched to any gene: 11. In the authors' methods: Amplification from reference gene primers served as the basis for estimated nucleated cell counts. This table comes from immunoSEQ multiplex PCR, and its TCRdb copy is limited to in-frame clones, with some not included. V, J and clone size are taken as reported in that table, and D and trimming were inferred from the DNA itself. The table records 150,000 to 200,000 clones, about 88% of them present only once.

The clonotype originates from a woman younger than 45 with active or convalescent COVID-19. Sequenced: peripheral blood. The rearrangement joins TRBV10-3 to TRBJ1-1; 8 positions match TRBD1. CDR3 protein: CAISAADRDVGAFF. The CDR3 nucleotides are TGTGCCATCAGTGCCGCGGACAGGGATGTTGGAGCTTTCTTT.